What follows describes a single TCR beta chain. The data were obtained in a study of T-cell reconstitution after alpha-beta-depleted transplantation in children. Germline assignment: CDR1 SGHRS and CDR2 YFSETQ. Trimming removed 0 bases at V and 3 bases at J, with 9 bases between. CDR3 length: 14 residues. It was with unique molecular identifiers that the TCRbeta library was prepared. TCRdb passed the PCR reads through MiXCR, listing each CDR3 protein once. The table records around 500,000 distinct CDR3 sequences, approximately 12% of them present only once. The source was PBMCs from the stem cell graft donor, collected from the stem cell graft. The sequence derives from a human donor who donated a stem cell graft to a child with combined immunodeficiency. The chain joins TRBV5-1 to TRBJ1-1, with D maybe TRBD1 (5 bases). CDR3 DNA sequence: TGCGCCAGCAGCTTGGATGGGGGGTACACTGAAGCTTTCTTT. This codes for CASSLDGGYTEAFF.